This TCR beta chain was profiled in a study of monozygotic twins with inflammatory bowel disease. TCRdb re-called the 5' RACE reads, yielding one record per CDR3 amino acid sequence without DNA. This table holds more than 350,000 distinct CDR3 sequences. The CDR3 extends over 16 amino acids. The germline V gene encodes CDR1 SGHRS and CDR2 YFSETQ. This TCR came from a human donor with ulcerative colitis or Crohn's disease, or a healthy co-twin of an affected twin (not recorded which). The sequenced sample was blood. The chain employs TRBV5-1 and TRBJ2-1; there is no DNA to check the TCRdb D call of TRBD2. The CDR3 sequence is CASSLAFSGSYNEQFF. The complete variable domain, with remaining parts taken from reference TRBV5-1 and TRBJ2-1, reads KAGVTQTPRYLIKTRGQQVTLSCSPISGHRSVSWYQQTPGQGLQFLFEYFSETQRNKGNFPGRFSGRQFSNSRSEMNVSTLELGDSALYLCASSLAFSGSYNEQFFGPGTRLTVL.